This T cell receptor beta chain was sequenced for a study of cytomegalovirus exposure and HLA in healthy donors. For the study at large: Earlier findings included about 120 million unique TCR beta sequences obtained from 150 million to 200 million T cells.

CDR1 and CDR2 from the germline V gene are SQVTM and ANQGSEA. V was trimmed by 1 base and J by 2 bases, leaving 11 bases between them. The CDR3 sequence is 14 residues long. Notes on the study in general: Later analysis identified several of the most significant clusters that appeared linked to common viral pathogens. Later analysis found that TCR beta chains associated with HLA were more clonally expanded than other, equally common chains. In a later analysis, DRB1 alleles had the most associated TCRs; HLA-C alleles the fewest.

This clone has just a few counts. What it recognizes is unknown. Use of 60 Vbeta and 13 Jbeta primers characterized the PCR. The protocol was immunoSEQ multiplex PCR, while the TCRdb copy is restricted to in-frame clones and leaves out a portion. The repertoire holds about 140,000 clones, about 81% seen once, with about 8.6% in the top ten. The J gene is TRBJ1-2, the V gene TRBV29-1; TRBD1 might be the D (6 bases). The receptor comes from a woman in her forties or fifties in good health and CMV-seropositive. The sample taken for sequencing was PBMCs. This CDR3 is CSVEGEGGNYGYTF. CDR3 nucleotides: TGCAGCGTTGAAGGAGAGGGGGGGAACTATGGCTACACCTTC.